The present TCR beta chain was sequenced within a study of T cell responses to AZD1222 COVID-19 vaccine. Study findings and constraints: Close to half of spike-specific TCRs reportedly recognize unmutated variant regions.

The assay was immunoSEQ multiplex PCR, and TCRdb's table has in-frame clones only and misses some. Of 120,000 to 150,000 clones in the sample, approximately 90% were seen once. About this clone: The antigen is not known.

The CDR3 has 13 amino acids. Trimming took 5 bases from V and 9 from J, leaving 14 bases between them. The receptor was derived from an adult in good health. This sequence joins TRBV12-3 or TRBV12-4 and TRBJ1-5; possible D gene TRBD1, 5 bases. Specimen: peripheral blood, collected on day 0 of MenACWY control vaccination. The DNA of the CDR3 is TGTGCCAGCAGTCACACCGGGGGTGGGCCCCAGCATTTT. This translates into CASSHTGGGPQHF.